This TCR beta chain was identified in a study of T cell responses to AZD1222 COVID-19 vaccine. This clone was counted once. What it binds is unknown. The CDR3 runs 11 residues. Trimming pared 4 bases from V and 3 bases from J, leaving 4 bases between. Study-level points and caveats: Spike regions recognized by vaccine-associated CD4 TCRs spanned the protein, led by 160-218 and 743-854.

Produced via immunoSEQ multiplex PCR; TCRdb's table is partial and in-frame only. The table lists about 97,000 clones, approximately 90% of them singletons, with approximately 7.5% in the top ten. The chain has TRBV12-3 or TRBV12-4 and TRBJ2-7; D gene unclear. The sample here was peripheral blood, taken on day 0 of AZD1222 vaccination. The sequence came from an adult in good health. The CDR3 spells CASSSFYEQYF. In DNA, the CDR3 is TGTGCCAGCAGTTCATTCTACGAGCAGTACTTC.